This T cell receptor (beta chain) was found in a study of blood T cell repertoires in COVID-19. Study-wide background: The study drew acute and convalescent COVID-19 samples from the United States, Italy and Spain. T cells, B-cell-depleted T cells, or PBMCs provided the cDNA or gDNA that served as material.

CDR3 length: 16 amino acids. V was trimmed by 3 bases and J by 0 bases, leaving 15 bases between them. The germline gives CDR1 GTSNPN, CDR2 SVGIG (reference sequence). Under the authors' procedure: The authors estimated nucleated cell counts from reference gene primer amplification. The repertoire was sequenced with immunoSEQ multiplex PCR; TCRdb's copy has only in-frame clones and lacks some. V and J calls and clone size are as listed in that table; D and trimming were resolved from the DNA. The sample records some 160,000 clones, approximately 92% being singletons. V is TRBV30 and J is TRBJ1-3; D is perhaps TRBD1 (6 bases). Input material: peripheral blood. The TCR comes from an older woman with active COVID-19. CDR3 sequence: CAWRPNRGNSGNTIYF. CDR3 sequence (DNA): TGTGCCTGGAGGCCCAATAGGGGGAACTCTGGAAACACCATATATTTT.